These 21 T cell receptor beta chains share one sample of origin, sequenced in a study of regulatory T cells in long-lasting Graves disease. Time point reported: newly diagnosed GD, antithyroid drugs for less than 3 months. The TCR library was made from RNA extracted from PBMCs. In building TCR beta libraries, iRepertoire HTBI primers were used together with Arm-PCR of CDR3 regions. One entry per CDR3 protein, called by TCRdb with MiXCR from the multiplex PCR reads. Here the sample spans around 400,000 distinct CDR3 sequences, 10% to 15% being singletons. The sample was also linked to a second study, of T cells in Graves' hyperthyroidism and ophthalmopathy.

This specimen consisted of peripheral blood mononuclear cells (PBMCs), obtained at new diagnosis, from a patient treated with antithyroid drugs. The receptors stem from a woman under 30 with Graves disease.

This clonotype was recorded a few times. The J gene is TRBJ2-1, the V gene TRBV6-1; 11 positions agree with TRBD1. The ends lost 6 bases at V and 6 bases at J; junction bases unmatched: 7. The CDR3 has 15 residues. Germline assignment: CDR1 MNHNS and CDR2 SASEGT. This chain's CDR3 is CASSKDRGRFNEQFF. CDR3 sequence (DNA): TGTGCCAGCAGCAAGGACAGGGGGCGTTTCAATGAGCAGTTCTTC.

CDR3 coding DNA: TGTGCCAGCAGTGCTGGAACAGGGAACACCGGGGAGCTGTTTTTT. It codes for CASSAGTGNTGELFF. The J gene is TRBJ2-2, the V gene TRBV6-1; D possibly corresponds to TRBD1 (5 bases). The CDR3 sequence is 15 residues long. Germline V lookup: CDR1 MNHNS, CDR2 SASEGT. V was shortened by 4 bases and J by 1 base, with 10 bases between the two germline ends.

The genes are TRBV19 and TRBJ1-2; D is possibly TRBD1 (5 bases). The germline V gene encodes CDR1 LNHDA and CDR2 SQIVND (reference sequence). V was trimmed by 3 bases and J by 7 bases, leaving 24 bases between them. This CDR3 comprises 17 residues. The CDR3 DNA sequence: TGTGCCAGTAGTATCCCTCCCAAGGGGCTACCTCTACCTGGCTACACCTTC. It codes for CASSIPPKGLPLPGYTF.

V usage is TRBV4-3 and J usage is TRBJ2-2, with TRBD2 matching 8 bases. The CDR3 totals 17 residues. Trimming at V came to 3 bases and at J to 5 bases, leaving 11 bases not matched to a gene. Germline V gene sequence: CDR1 LGHNA, CDR2 YSLEER. The DNA of the CDR3 is TGCGCCAGCAGCCAGGACCTCCTTGCTAGCGGGACCGGGGAGCTGTTTTTT. It translates to CASSQDLLASGTGELFF.

This clonotype has at least ten counts. The V call is TRBV6-2 or TRBV6-3, the J call TRBJ1-2; D is perhaps TRBD1 (6 bases). This CDR3 region has 13 residues. Germline V lookup: CDR1 MNHEY, CDR2 SVGEGT. The V gene lost 3 bases and the J gene lost 4 bases, with 9 bases spanning the gap. The CDR3 sequence is CASSYGRGYGYTF. The CDR3 nucleotides are TGTGCCAGCAGTTATGGCAGGGGCTATGGCTACACCTTC.

The chain links TRBV7-9 to TRBJ1-1; 7 nucleotides align to TRBD1. The CDR3 runs to 12 residues. V was clipped by 6 bases and J by 7 bases; unmatched bases: 5. Germline lookup yields CDR1 SEHNR and CDR2 FQNEAQ (reference sequence). CDR3 coding DNA: TGTGCCAGCAGACTTACAGGGGATGAAGCTTTCTTT. Protein sequence: CASRLTGDEAFF.

This clonotype was detected many times. This chain uses TRBV11-3 with TRBJ2-1; 8 bases align to TRBD2. V shed 5 bases, J shed 2 bases, and the junction held 8 bases outside the gene matches. This CDR3 comprises 16 residues. Germline-derived CDR1 and CDR2 are SGHNT and YENEEA. CDR3 DNA: TGTGCCAGCAGCCCCCGTGAAGCGGGGGCCTACAATGAGCAGTTCTTC. Translating gives CASSPREAGAYNEQFF.

This clonotype was found many times. The rearrangement joins TRBV12-3 or TRBV12-4 to TRBJ2-5, with D perhaps TRBD1 or TRBD2 (7 bases each). Deletions cut 3 bases from V and 5 bases from J, with 13 bases between. This CDR3 has 14 amino acids. The CDR3 nucleotides read TGTGCCAGCAGTTTTAGACAGGGAGGGGAGACCCAGTACTTC. Encoded protein: CASSFRQGGETQYF.

This clonotype came up many times. The chain has TRBV3-1 and TRBJ1-1, with 7 nucleotides matching TRBD1. This CDR3 is 14 amino acids long. CDR1 and CDR2 from the germline V gene are LGHDT and YNNKEL (reference sequence). Trimming removed 7 bases from V and 6 bases from J; junction bases left unmatched: 11. CDR3 nucleotide sequence: TGTGCCAGCAATATGGCAGGGGGTGTCGCTGAAGCTTTCTTT. It translates to CASNMAGGVAEAFF. The variable domain in full, completed from reference TRBV3-1 and TRBJ1-1, reads DTAVSQTPKYLVTQMGNDKSIKCEQNLGHDTMYWYKQDSKKFLKIMFSYNNKELIINETVPNRFSPKSPDKAHLNLHINSLELGDSAVYFCASNMAGGVAEAFFGQGTRLTVV.

This clonotype was seen a few times. The genes are TRBV19 and TRBJ1-1, with D hard to call. The germline V and J ends were trimmed by 5 bases and 8 bases, with 12 bases remaining between them. There are 12 residues in the CDR3. Germline CDR1 reads LNHDA; CDR2 reads SQIVND (reference sequence). The CDR3 sequence is CASSRTVSEAFF. CDR3 in DNA: TGTGCCAGTAGTCGTACGGTTTCGGAAGCTTTCTTT.

This clonotype occurred a few times. CDR3 bases: TGTGCCTGGAGTGTTCAGGTCTCTGGGGCCAACGTCCTGACTTTC. Translating gives CAWSVQVSGANVLTF. This chain links TRBV30 with TRBJ2-6; D unclear. The CDR3 is 15 residues long. The V end lost 0 bases, the J end lost 0 bases, and 6 bases lay between the germline ends. In germline, CDR1 is GTSNPN, CDR2 SVGIG (reference sequence).

Many counts were recorded for this clonotype. This chain joins TRBV5-6 and TRBJ1-1, with D hard to call. Deletions cut 1 base from V and 6 bases from J, with 7 bases between. CDR3 length: 12 amino acids. From germline, CDR1 is SGHDT and CDR2 YYEEEE. The CDR3 coding sequence is TGTGCCAGCAGCTTGTACGTATCTGAAGCTTTCTTT. Protein sequence: CASSLYVSEAFF.

This clonotype was picked up a small number of times. The J gene is TRBJ2-1, the V gene TRBV5-4; possibly TRBD1 for D (5 bases). The germline V gene encodes CDR1 SGHNT and CDR2 YYREEE (reference sequence). The CDR3 is 15 residues long. V lost 4 bases to trimming and J lost 0 bases, with 11 bases between them. CDR3 amino acids: CASSGGAFSYNEQFF. The CDR3 DNA sequence: TGTGCCAGCAGCGGTGGGGCTTTCTCCTACAATGAGCAGTTCTTC.

In this sample, this clonotype turned up a few times. The chain combines TRBV27 with TRBJ1-5; D is ambiguous. The germline CDR1 and CDR2 sequences are MNHEY and SMNVEV (reference sequence). The CDR3 covers 13 residues. Between the trimmed V and J ends, which lost 5 bases and 9 bases, there was a span of 14 bases. The CDR3 DNA sequence: TGTGCCAGCAGTGGCGAAGGGTCGCGGCCCCAGCATTTT. The encoded protein is CASSGEGSRPQHF.

This chain joins TRBV7-2 and TRBJ1-1, with TRBD1 matching over 7 bases. The germline V gene encodes CDR1 SGHTA and CDR2 FQGNSA. This CDR3 spans 15 amino acids. V lost 5 bases, J lost 5 bases, and 11 bases stayed unmatched. The CDR3 DNA reads as TGTGCCAGCAGCCCCCACCTGACAGGGAGGACTGAAGCTTTCTTT. Translation gives CASSPHLTGRTEAFF.

This clonotype was detected many times. The junction and the germline gene differ at one end; a read error may be behind it. This chain connects TRBV28 to TRBJ2-7; 9 nucleotides line up with TRBD2. The germline V gene has CDR1 MDHEN and CDR2 SYDVKM. CDR3 length: 16 amino acids. CDR3 loop: CASRAQPGLASDEQYF. The CDR3 region has the DNA TGTGCCAGCAGAGCTCAACCGGGACTAGCCTCCGACGAGCAGTACTTC.

This clonotype was found a few times. This chain links TRBV7-2 with TRBJ2-2, with 10 positions matching TRBD2. Germline V gene lookup returns CDR1 SGHTA and CDR2 FQGNSA. V gave up 5 bases and J gave up 3 bases; unmatched junction bases: 6. The CDR3 has 16 amino acids. The CDR3 sequence is CASSEERGGDTGELFF. The CDR3 DNA reads as TGTGCCAGCAGCGAAGAGCGGGGGGGCGACACCGGGGAGCTGTTTTTT. Full variable domain (missing parts from reference TRBV7-2 and TRBJ2-2): GAGVSQSPSNKVTEKGKDVELRCDPISGHTALYWYRQSLGQGLEFLIYFQGNSAPDKSGLPSDRFSAERTGGSVSTLTIQRTQQEDSAVYLCASSEERGGDTGELFFGEGSRLTVL.

The V and J genes are TRBV6-1 and TRBJ2-3; D tentatively fits TRBD1 or TRBD2 (6 bases each). CDR1 is MNHNS and CDR2 is SASEGT in the germline V gene. With 5 bases removed from V and 2 bases from J, the gap between germline ends came to 29 bases. The CDR3 length is 20 residues. The CDR3 loop reads CASSPSRNRQAGLFTDTQYF. CDR3 in DNA: TGTGCCAGCAGTCCCTCCCGGAATAGACAGGCCGGACTATTCACAGATACGCAGTATTTT.

This clonotype was found many times. The V call is TRBV6-2 or TRBV6-3, the J call TRBJ2-1; 7 bases agree with TRBD2. The CDR3 is made up of 17 amino acids. V trimming: 6 bases; J trimming: 0 bases; junction bases outside the gene matches: 11. Per germline, CDR1 MNHEY and CDR2 SVGEGT. The chain's CDR3 is CASSYRGAGSSYNEQFF. The CDR3 nucleotides are TGTGCCAGCAGCTACCGGGGAGCGGGGAGCTCCTACAATGAGCAGTTCTTC.

This chain connects TRBV19 to TRBJ2-4; 7 bases are a match to TRBD2. Trimming cost V 8 bases and J 1 base; bases outside gene matches: 8. The CDR3 sequence is 15 residues long. CDR1 and CDR2 (germline): LNHDA, SQIVND (reference sequence). CDR3 loop: CASSLRGVAKNIQYF. DNA for the CDR3: TGTGCCAGTTCCCTTCGGGGGGTGGCCAAAAACATTCAGTACTTC.

This clonotype came up many times. The chain recombines TRBV11-2 with TRBJ2-7, with D perhaps matching TRBD1 or TRBD2 (5 bases each). The V end was cut by 5 bases, the J end by 7 bases, with 18 bases between. CDR3 size: 14 residues. The germline V gene encodes CDR1 SGHAT and CDR2 FQNNGV. This CDR3 is CASSPVAGGWEQYF. In nucleotides, the CDR3 is TGTGCCAGCAGCCCAGTTGCTGGGGGTTGGGAGCAGTACTTC.